Below, 15 T cell receptor beta chains from the same sample are listed, as sequenced in a study of shared clonotypes between healthy human individuals. The method was immunoSEQ multiplex PCR; TCRdb's version includes in-frame clones alone and lacks a portion of them. The table includes roughly 2 million clones, roughly 95% detected once. It was CD45RO-negative cells, positively selected for CCR7, that made up naive CD8 cells, with terminally differentiated effector memory CD45RA+ cells excluded. The sequenced sample consisted of naive CD8+ T cells sorted from blood. The receptors shown here come from a man younger than 35 in good health.

The chain couples TRBV6-6 to TRBJ2-7; 11 positions match TRBD2. This CDR3 is 14 amino acids long. The V and J ends lost 6 bases and 1 base, in that order; junction bases with no gene match: 2. Germline CDR1 is MNHNY and CDR2 is SVGAGI (reference sequence). CDR3: CASSTSGRSYEQYF. The CDR3 region has the DNA TGTGCCAGCAGCACTAGCGGGAGATCCTACGAGCAGTACTTC.

This clone was seen a single time. The chain couples TRBV7-9 to TRBJ2-7, with D possibly called TRBD1 or TRBD2 (6 bases each). The germline gives CDR1 SEHNR, CDR2 FQNEAQ (reference sequence). V was clipped by 5 bases and J by 2 bases, with 13 bases between them. CDR3 length: 14 amino acids. This CDR3 reads CASSPRGRTYEQYF. The CDR3 DNA sequence: TGTGCCAGCAGCCCCCGGGGGCGGACCTACGAGCAGTACTTC.

Concerning this clone itself: Distinct nucleotide sequences in the sample also encode this CDR3. The chain is built from TRBV7-9 and TRBJ2-7; 7 nucleotides match TRBD2. Germline V gene lookup returns CDR1 SEHNR and CDR2 FQNEAQ (reference sequence). The CDR3 sequence is 15 residues long. Trimming at V came to 1 base and at J to 3 bases, leaving 6 bases not matched to a gene. As DNA, the CDR3 is TGTGCCAGCAGCTTAGGCCTAGCGGATAGCTACGAGCAGTACTTC. Its translation is CASSLGLADSYEQYF.

Concerning this clone: Other DNA sequences of this sample code for an identical CDR3. This chain uses TRBV29-1 with TRBJ2-5; possibly TRBD1 for D (5 bases). In germline, CDR1 is SQVTM, CDR2 ANQGSEA. This CDR3 contains 12 residues. V was shortened by 1 base and J by 5 bases, with 8 bases between the two germline ends. In DNA form, the CDR3 reads TGCAGCGTTGAAGGGGGCTTGGAGACCCAGTACTTC. This translates into CSVEGGLETQYF.

The chain is built from TRBV29-1 and TRBJ2-3; 16 nucleotides line up with TRBD2. The CDR3 is made up of 18 amino acids. Germline assignment: CDR1 SQVTM and CDR2 ANQGSEA. The V and J ends lost 7 bases and 4 bases, in that order; junction bases with no gene match: 14. In DNA, the CDR3 is TGCAGCGCCACCGGACCGGGACTAGCGGGAGGGCCGCCAGATACGCAGTATTTT. This sequence encodes CSATGPGLAGGPPDTQYF.

This sequence joins TRBV30 and TRBJ1-5, with 7 nucleotides matching TRBD1. Germline V gene sequence: CDR1 GTSNPN, CDR2 SVGIG (reference sequence). Trimming took 2 bases from V and 8 from J; bases not matched to a gene: 9. This CDR3 has 14 amino acids. CDR3 amino acids: CAWSSTGVNEPQHF. The DNA for the CDR3 is TGTGCCTGGAGTTCAACAGGGGTTAATGAGCCCCAGCATTTT.

This chain connects TRBV19 to TRBJ2-1; D is possibly TRBD1 (7 bases). Germline CDR1 LNHDA, CDR2 SQIVND (reference sequence). The CDR3 extends over 13 amino acids. The V end lost 11 bases, the J end lost 6 bases, and 17 bases lay between the germline ends. The CDR3 sequence: CASRQGGVNEQFF. CDR3 in DNA: TGTGCCTCTAGACAGGGCGGGGTCAATGAGCAGTTCTTC.

Details on this clone: Other DNA sequences in the same sample also yield this CDR3. The chain links TRBV29-1 to TRBJ2-7; 7 nucleotides align to TRBD1. The CDR3 has 13 residues. From germline, CDR1 is SQVTM and CDR2 ANQGSEA. With 6 bases clipped from V and 0 bases from J, the junction kept 5 bases outside the gene matches. In DNA form, the CDR3 reads TGCAGCGTCGACAGGGTAAACTCCTACGAGCAGTACTTC. Translated, it gives CSVDRVNSYEQYF.

This chain links TRBV5-1 with TRBJ2-7; 16 nucleotides line up with TRBD2. Germline-derived CDR1 and CDR2 are SGHRS and YFSETQ. This CDR3 contains 13 residues. After removal of 6 bases from V and 7 bases from J, the junction contained 1 base not matched to a gene. Here the CDR3 reads CASTGLAGGEQYF. CDR3 DNA: TGCGCCAGCACGGGACTAGCGGGAGGGGAGCAGTACTTC.

This chain connects TRBV25-1 to TRBJ1-2; possibly TRBD1 for D (5 bases). Germline V gene lookup returns CDR1 MGHDK and CDR2 SYGVNS. The CDR3 is 12 amino acids. Between the trimmed V and J ends, which lost 0 bases and 7 bases, there was a span of 6 bases. CDR3 in DNA: TGTGCCAGCAGTGAATACAGGGTTGGCTACACCTTC. It specifies CASSEYRVGYTF.

The chain links TRBV5-6 to TRBJ2-5, with TRBD2 matching over 8 bases. The germline gives CDR1 SGHDT, CDR2 YYEEEE. The CDR3 totals 15 residues. V lost 4 bases to trimming and J lost 0 bases; unmatched junction nucleotides: 5. Here the CDR3 DNA reads TGTGCCAGCAGCCTGATACTAGCGGACCAAGAGACCCAGTACTTC. Translated, it gives CASSLILADQETQYF. The full variable domain, completed using reference TRBV5-6 and TRBJ2-5, is DAGVTQSPTHLIKTRGQQVTLRCSPKSGHDTVSWYQQALGQGPQFIFQYYEEEERQRGNFPDRFSGHQFPNYSSELNVNALLLGDSALYLCASSLILADQETQYFGPGTRLLVL.

This clone was recorded once. The chain combines TRBV27 with TRBJ2-3; 8 bases are shared with TRBD1. Germline V gene sequence: CDR1 MNHEY, CDR2 SMNVEV (reference sequence). The CDR3 is 14 amino acids. Germline trimming cut 6 bases from V and 0 bases from J; bases unmatched to any gene: 2. The CDR3 protein is CASRWTGSTDTQYF. CDR3 DNA: TGTGCCAGCAGGTGGACAGGGAGCACAGATACGCAGTATTTT.

This clone has only one observation. V usage is TRBV25-1 and J usage is TRBJ2-1; possible D gene TRBD2, 7 bases. V was shortened by 7 bases and J by 8 bases, with 18 bases between the two germline ends. CDR1 and CDR2 from the germline V gene are MGHDK and SYGVNS. This CDR3 has 14 residues. The CDR3 coding sequence is TGTGCCAGCACCCAAAGGGAGGGGGGGCATGAGCAGTTCTTC. It translates to CASTQREGGHEQFF.

V usage is TRBV4-1 and J usage is TRBJ2-1; D might be TRBD2 (5 bases). V was cut by 4 bases and J by 0 bases, with 10 bases left in between. This CDR3 contains 15 residues. Per germline, CDR1 MGHRA and CDR2 YSYEKL. As DNA, the CDR3 is TGCGCCAGCAGCCCCTTCACTAGCTCCTACAATGAGCAGTTCTTC. It yields the protein CASSPFTSSYNEQFF.

This clone was recorded at least ten times. The sample contains more than one DNA sequence encoding this CDR3. The chain combines TRBV6-5 with TRBJ2-6; D unresolved. The CDR3 is made up of 13 amino acids. Trimming left V 0 bases short and J 3 bases short, with 0 bases between. Germline V CDR1 and CDR2: MNHEY, SVGAGI. The CDR3 here is CASSYSGANVLTF. Here the CDR3 DNA reads TGTGCCAGCAGTTACTCTGGGGCCAACGTCCTGACTTTC.